One TCR beta chain is described in this entry. The sample holds many counts of this clonotype. No antigen is known for it. The sample holds no much larger clone one base away, and base qualities are not on file. Ophthalmopathy patients had moderately to severely active disease, Clinical Activity Score of at least 3, NOSPECS grade of at least 4, and duration under 3 months. Exclusion was applied to patients with uncontrolled infections, other autoimmune diseases, pregnancy or lactation. Diagnoses were based on clinical symptoms, serum thyroxine and TRAb, thyroid ultrasound and orbital computed tomography. PBMCs were isolated from about 10 ml of fresh peripheral blood by Ficoll-Paque density gradient centrifugation. Trizol reagent was used to extract total RNA, and RNA quality was then checked on an Agilent 2100 Bioanalyzer. The data are from a study of T cells in Graves' hyperthyroidism and ophthalmopathy (dated by TCRdb to between 2018 and 2021). Study-wide context: Peripheral blood samples were taken at initial diagnosis, before any treatment was given. In six Graves' hyperthyroidism patients, the study also compared T-cell repertoires from thyroid tissue with T-cell repertoires from blood. Once sampling was done, hyperthyroidism patients were given methimazole at a starting dose of 30 mg daily, whereas ophthalmopathy patients were given high-dose intravenous methylprednisolone. Prospective prediction of ophthalmopathy was tested in an independent validation cohort of 18 hyperthyroidism patients and some 17 patients who later progressed to ophthalmopathy. TCR V-J signatures able to tell the groups apart were searched for in a discovery cohort of 100 patients, of whom roughly 42 had Graves' ophthalmopathy and more than 55 had stable Graves' hyperthyroidism. The approximately 100 discovery patients were divided at random into training and test sets in a 7:3 ratio. The paper describes TCR Vbeta CDR3 sequencing of 135 peripheral blood samples, made up of under 50 ophthalmopathy patients, approximately 76 hyperthyroidism patients and roughly 17 progressor patients. Summary of the overall study and its limitations: No statistical method was used to fix the sample size in advance, and group allocation was not hidden from the investigators. A 13 V-J signature model separated ophthalmopathy from stable hyperthyroidism, with 87.88% sensitivity and roughly 82% specificity in cross-validation and 80%/75% in testing. In validation, progression to ophthalmopathy was predicted by the model with 70.59% sensitivity and nearly 75% specificity, a median of about 6 months before onset. Most expanded thyroid clonotypes (frequency above 0.001) were also detected in blood, a finding suggesting that blood repertoires may reflect thyroid immune responses.

From the cysteine through the phenylalanine, the CDR3 covers 13 amino acids. Only the CDR3 region is kept as DNA, spanning 39 bases read in frame from base 1. Between the V and J ends, shortened by 5 bases and 8 bases respectively, the junction contains 10 bases. As encoded in the germline V gene, CDR1 is SGHNT while CDR2 is YENEEA. The TCR beta CDR3 regions were amplified from the RNA transcripts. The TCR CDR3 was subjected to a first round of RT-PCR using the HTBI primer set and the Qiagen OneStep RT-PCR kit. Libraries were constructed in a second round of multiplex PCR, after which size selection and purification were carried out. Sequencing of the libraries was done on an Illumina HiSeq2000 using paired-end 100 bp reads. Per the source publication's procedure: SOAPnuke was used to process the raw data, throwing out any read that contained adapters or uncalled bases, had a mean Phred below 15, or lacked an exact constant-primer or identifier match. COPE v1.2.5 was used to merge high-quality paired reads, and clonotypes were defined as unique nucleotide sequences. MiTCR v1.1 was used to align clonotypes to the IMGT TRBV, TRBD and TRBJ reference segments. Only V-J combinations with frequency above 0.0001, covering 99.2% of repertoires, were analysed. The TCS score was defined as the ratio of F50 (clonal expansion) to E x V (chaos), calculated using BLOSUM62-based TCRdist between CDR3 peptides within each V-J. Welch's t-statistics and random forest reduced roughly 530 V-J features to around 14, which were used in a naive Bayes classifier (R e1071). TCRdb passed the public sequencing reads through fastp at Q25 and MiXCR, retaining productive beta sequences. Here each entry gathers all rows of one CDR3 protein and keeps the most common genes and DNA. The V and J calls come from TCRdb's annotation, not from the publication. The sample table shows 300,000 to 450,000 distinct CDR3 sequences, and roughly 15% are seen once. The top ten clones comprise around a fifth of the sample.

The sequence is built from TRBV11-3 and TRBJ1-6, and TRBD1 may be the D gene, going by 6 matching bases. The specimen was blood. The source of this sequence is a woman in her twenties or thirties with Graves' ophthalmopathy. The nucleotide sequence is TGTGCCAGCAGCAACAGGGACGATTCACCCCTCCACTTT. The resulting protein is CASSNRDDSPLHF.